The subject of this entry is one T cell receptor (beta chain). Its antigen remains unidentified. No base qualities exist here, and no much larger clone lies one base off it. The data belong to a study of T cell repertoires in cytomegalovirus infection (dated by TCRdb to about 2019). As for the study more broadly: The peptide stimulations were aimed at well-studied HLA-B-restricted epitopes as well as recently identified HLA-C-restricted CMV epitopes, whose presentation resists viral immunomodulation. The HLA type of each donor mattered for the analysis, because public TCR beta signatures pointed to carriage of CMV infection along with the matching HLA type.

This sample's treatment or condition label indicates: in vitro stimulation with specific CMV peptide epitopes to enrich CMV-specific T cells. General findings and caveats noted by the study authors: The ex vivo response was dominated by HLA-C-restricted CMV-specific TCR beta clonotypes, which also provided the single most frequent clonotype in two of eight donors. Cumulative frequency of public TCR beta family members discriminated carriers of CMV infection plus the relevant HLA type in this cohort and an independent roughly 330-donor cohort.

Sequencing instrument: Illumina HiSeq 1500. TCRdb cleaned the public reads at Q25 with fastp, built clones with MiXCR and kept in-frame beta chains. Identical CDR3 proteins give one entry, which carries the most common genes and DNA. The sample yields approximately 590,000 distinct CDR3 sequences; over 35% were counted once. The ten largest clones take up 40% to 60% of the sample. From cysteine to phenylalanine, the CDR3 is 13 amino acids long. Left in the record is the CDR3 DNA by itself, 39 bases read in frame from the first base. V loses 2 bases of germline sequence and J loses 6 bases, and the interval between the two ends is 9 bases. Reading the germline V gene gives CDR1 LGHNA and CDR2 YSLEER.

This TCR was sampled from a human donor in good health (CMV status not recorded). Some clones in this sample may be carry-over from other donors' samples. This chain is built from TRBV4-3 and TRBJ2-3; the D gene is perhaps TRBD2, on 6 matching bases. Here the sequenced sample was cultured PBMCs, taken from culture after CMV antigen stimulation. The CDR3 corresponds to CASSQPRGDTQYF. In nucleotides, the sequence is TGCGCCAGCAGCCAACCCCGGGGGGATACGCAGTATTTT.